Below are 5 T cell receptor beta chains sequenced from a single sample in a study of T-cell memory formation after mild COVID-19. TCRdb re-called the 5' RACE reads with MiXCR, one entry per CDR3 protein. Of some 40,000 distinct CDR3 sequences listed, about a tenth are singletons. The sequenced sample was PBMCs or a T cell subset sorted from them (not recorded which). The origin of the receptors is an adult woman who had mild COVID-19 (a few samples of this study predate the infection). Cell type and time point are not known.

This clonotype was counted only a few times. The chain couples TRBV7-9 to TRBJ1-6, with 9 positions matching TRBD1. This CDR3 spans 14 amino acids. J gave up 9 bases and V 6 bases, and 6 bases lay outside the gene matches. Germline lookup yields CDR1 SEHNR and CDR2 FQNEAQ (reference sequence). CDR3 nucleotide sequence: TGTGCCAGCAGATCCGGGACAGGGAGTTCACCCCTCCACTTT. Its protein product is CASRSGTGSSPLHF. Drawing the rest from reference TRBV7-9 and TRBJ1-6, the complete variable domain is DTGVSQNPRHKITKRGQNVTFRCDPISEHNRLYWYRQTLGQGPEFLTYFQNEAQLEKSRLLSDRFSAERPKGSFSTLEIQRTEQGDSAMYLCASRSGTGSSPLHFGNGTRLTVT.

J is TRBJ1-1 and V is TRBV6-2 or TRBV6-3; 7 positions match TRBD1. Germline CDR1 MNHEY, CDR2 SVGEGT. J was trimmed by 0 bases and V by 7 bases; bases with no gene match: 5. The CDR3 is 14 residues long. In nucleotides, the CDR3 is TGTGCCAGCAATGGACAGGAGATGAACACTGAAGCTTTCTTT. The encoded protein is CASNGQEMNTEAFF.

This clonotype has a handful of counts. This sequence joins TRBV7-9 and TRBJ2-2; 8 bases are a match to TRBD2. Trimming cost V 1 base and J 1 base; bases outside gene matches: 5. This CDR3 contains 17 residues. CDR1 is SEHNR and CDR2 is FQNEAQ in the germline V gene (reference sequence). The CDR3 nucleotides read TGTGCCAGCAGCTTAGGACTGCTAGCGGGGAACACCGGGGAGCTGTTTTTT. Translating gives CASSLGLLAGNTGELFF.

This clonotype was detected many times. The CDR3: CASMAPGVAYNEQFF. The CDR3 DNA reads as TGTGCCAGCATGGCCCCAGGGGTAGCCTACAATGAGCAGTTCTTC. This chain uses TRBV12-3 or TRBV12-4 with TRBJ2-1; D is possibly TRBD1 (6 bases). The CDR3 spans 15 residues. V lost 7 bases, J lost 2 bases, and 15 bases lay in between.

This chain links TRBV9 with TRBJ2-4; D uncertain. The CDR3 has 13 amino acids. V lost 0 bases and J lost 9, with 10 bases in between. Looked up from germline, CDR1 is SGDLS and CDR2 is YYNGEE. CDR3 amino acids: CASSVESESIQYF. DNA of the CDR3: TGTGCCAGCAGCGTAGAATCAGAGAGCATTCAGTACTTC.